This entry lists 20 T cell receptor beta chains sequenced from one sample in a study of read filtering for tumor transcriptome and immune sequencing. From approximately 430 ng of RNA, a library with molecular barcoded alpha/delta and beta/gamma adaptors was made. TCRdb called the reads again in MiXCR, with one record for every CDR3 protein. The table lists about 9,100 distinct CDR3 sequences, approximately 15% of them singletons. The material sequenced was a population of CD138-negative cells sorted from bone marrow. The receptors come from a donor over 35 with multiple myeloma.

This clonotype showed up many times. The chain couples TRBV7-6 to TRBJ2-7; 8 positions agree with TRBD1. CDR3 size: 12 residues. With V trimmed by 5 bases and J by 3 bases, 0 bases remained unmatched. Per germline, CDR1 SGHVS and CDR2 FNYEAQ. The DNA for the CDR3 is TGTGCCAGCAGCACAGGGGGCTACGAGCAGTACTTC. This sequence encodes CASSTGGYEQYF.

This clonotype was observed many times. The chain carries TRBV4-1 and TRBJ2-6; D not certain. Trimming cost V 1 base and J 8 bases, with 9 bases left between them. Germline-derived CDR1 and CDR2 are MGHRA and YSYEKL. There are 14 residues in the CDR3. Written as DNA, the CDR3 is TGCGCCAGCAGCCAAGGACCCGGTCCCAACGTCCTGACTTTC. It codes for CASSQGPGPNVLTF.

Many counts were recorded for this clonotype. The CDR3 loop is CASSPTSGGRSGANVLTF. In DNA form, the CDR3 reads TGTGCCAGTAGTCCGACTAGCGGGGGGCGCTCTGGGGCCAACGTCCTGACTTTC. The gene calls are TRBV19 and TRBJ2-6; TRBD2 aligns across 13 bases. Trimming cost V 5 bases and J 0 bases; bases outside gene matches: 4. The CDR3 is 18 amino acids. Germline V lookup: CDR1 LNHDA, CDR2 SQIVND (reference sequence).

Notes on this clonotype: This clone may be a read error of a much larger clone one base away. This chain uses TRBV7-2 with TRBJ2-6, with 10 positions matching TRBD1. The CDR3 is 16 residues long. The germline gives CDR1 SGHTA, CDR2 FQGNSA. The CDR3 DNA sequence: TGTGCCAGCAGCTTAGGGGCCCGACAGGGGGCCAGCGTCCTGACTTTC. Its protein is CASSLGARQGASVLTF.

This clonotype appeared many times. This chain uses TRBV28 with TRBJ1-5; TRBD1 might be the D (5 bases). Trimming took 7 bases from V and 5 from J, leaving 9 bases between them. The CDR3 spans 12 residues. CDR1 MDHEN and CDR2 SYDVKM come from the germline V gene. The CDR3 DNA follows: TGTGCCAGCATGACACAGGATCAGCCCCAGCATTTT. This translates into CASMTQDQPQHF.

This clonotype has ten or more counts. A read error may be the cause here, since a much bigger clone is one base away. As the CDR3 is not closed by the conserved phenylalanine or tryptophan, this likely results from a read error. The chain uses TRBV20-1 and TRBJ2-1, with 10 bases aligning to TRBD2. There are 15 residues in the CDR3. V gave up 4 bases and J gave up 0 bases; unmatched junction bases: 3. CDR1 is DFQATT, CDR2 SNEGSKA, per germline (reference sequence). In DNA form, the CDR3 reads TGCAGTGCTACTAGCGGGGGTTACTCCTACAATGAGCAGTTCCTC. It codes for CSATSGGYSYNEQFL.

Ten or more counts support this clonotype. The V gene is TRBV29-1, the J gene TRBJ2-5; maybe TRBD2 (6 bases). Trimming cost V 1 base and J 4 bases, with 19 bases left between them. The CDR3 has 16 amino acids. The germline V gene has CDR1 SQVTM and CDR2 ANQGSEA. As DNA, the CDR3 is TGCAGCGTTGAAGGGCAATCGGGGGACTGGGGAGAGACCCAGTACTTC. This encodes CSVEGQSGDWGETQYF.

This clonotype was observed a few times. The DNA for the CDR3 is TGCGCCAGCAGCCCCCATAGGGCAGGGGAACGCAATGAGCAGTTCTTC. It translates to CASSPHRAGERNEQFF. The gene calls are TRBV5-1 and TRBJ2-1; D possibly corresponds to TRBD1 (6 bases). V lost 4 bases and J lost 6, with 20 bases in between. Germline CDR1 SGHRS, CDR2 YFSETQ. The CDR3 is made up of 16 amino acids.

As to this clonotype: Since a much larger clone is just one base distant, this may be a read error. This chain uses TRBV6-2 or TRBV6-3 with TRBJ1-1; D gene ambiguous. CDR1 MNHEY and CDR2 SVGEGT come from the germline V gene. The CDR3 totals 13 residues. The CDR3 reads CAGSPDKKDEAFF. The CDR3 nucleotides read TGTGCCGGCAGCCCCGACAAGAAGGATGAAGCTTTCTTT.

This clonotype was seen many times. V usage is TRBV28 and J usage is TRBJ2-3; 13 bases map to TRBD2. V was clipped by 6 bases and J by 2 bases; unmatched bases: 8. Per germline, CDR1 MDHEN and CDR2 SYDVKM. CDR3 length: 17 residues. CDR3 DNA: TGTGCCAGCAGACAACTCGGACTAGCGGGGGTCACAGATACGCAGTATTTT. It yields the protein CASRQLGLAGVTDTQYF.

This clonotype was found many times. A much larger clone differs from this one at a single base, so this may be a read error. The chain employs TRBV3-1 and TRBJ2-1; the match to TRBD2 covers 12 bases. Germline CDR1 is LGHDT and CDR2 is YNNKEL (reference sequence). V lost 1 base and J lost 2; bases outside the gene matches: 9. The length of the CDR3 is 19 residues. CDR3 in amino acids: CASSQAPTSGGGPYNEQFF. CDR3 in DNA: TGTGCCAGCAGCCAAGCCCCGACTAGCGGGGGTGGCCCCTACAATGAGCAGTTCTTC.

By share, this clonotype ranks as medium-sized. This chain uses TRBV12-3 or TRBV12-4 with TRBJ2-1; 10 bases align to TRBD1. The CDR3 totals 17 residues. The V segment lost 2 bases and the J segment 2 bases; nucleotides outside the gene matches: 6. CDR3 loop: CASSLPRTGGTYNEQFF. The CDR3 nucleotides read TGTGCCAGCAGTTTACCGCGGACAGGGGGAACCTACAATGAGCAGTTCTTC.

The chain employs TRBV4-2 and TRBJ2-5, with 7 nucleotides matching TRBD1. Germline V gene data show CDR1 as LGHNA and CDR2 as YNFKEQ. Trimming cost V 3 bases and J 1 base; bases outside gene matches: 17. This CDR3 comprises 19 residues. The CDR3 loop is CASSHPRGGQGSFQETQYF. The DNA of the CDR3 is TGTGCCAGCAGCCATCCCCGAGGGGGCCAGGGGTCCTTCCAAGAGACCCAGTACTTC.

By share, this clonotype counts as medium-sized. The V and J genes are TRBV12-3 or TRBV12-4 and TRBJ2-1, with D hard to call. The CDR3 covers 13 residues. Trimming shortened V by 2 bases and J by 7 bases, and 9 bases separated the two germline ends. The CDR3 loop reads CASSLIGGNEQFF. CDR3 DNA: TGTGCCAGCAGTTTAATCGGTGGGAATGAGCAGTTCTTC.

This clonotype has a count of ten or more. CDR3 protein: CATHRTGDSPLHF. For the CDR3, the DNA is TGTGCCACCCACCGGACAGGGGACTCACCCCTCCACTTT. The chain links TRBV15 to TRBJ1-6; 9 bases align to TRBD1. The germline CDR1 and CDR2 sequences are LNHNV and YYDKDF (reference sequence). J lost 10 bases, V lost 8 bases, and 6 bases had no gene match. This CDR3 has 13 residues.

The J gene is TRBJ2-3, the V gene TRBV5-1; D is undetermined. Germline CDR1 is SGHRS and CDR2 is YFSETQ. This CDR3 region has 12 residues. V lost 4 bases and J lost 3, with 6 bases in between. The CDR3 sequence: CASSAETDTQYF. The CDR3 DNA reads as TGCGCCAGCAGCGCAGAGACAGATACGCAGTATTTT.

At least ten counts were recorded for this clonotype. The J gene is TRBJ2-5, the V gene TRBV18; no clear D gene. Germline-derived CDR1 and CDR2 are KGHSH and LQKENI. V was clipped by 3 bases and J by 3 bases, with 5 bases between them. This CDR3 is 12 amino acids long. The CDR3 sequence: CASSPVEETQYF. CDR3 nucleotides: TGTGCCAGCTCACCGGTGGAAGAGACCCAGTACTTC.

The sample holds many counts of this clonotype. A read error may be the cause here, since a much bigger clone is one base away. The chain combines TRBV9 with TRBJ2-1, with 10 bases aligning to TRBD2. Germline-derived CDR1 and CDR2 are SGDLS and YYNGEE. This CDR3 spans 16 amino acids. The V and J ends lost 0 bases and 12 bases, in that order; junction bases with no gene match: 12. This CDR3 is CASSVVGSGGAGGQFF. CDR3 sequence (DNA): TGTGCCAGCAGCGTAGTGGGGAGCGGGGGGGCTGGCGGGCAGTTCTTC.

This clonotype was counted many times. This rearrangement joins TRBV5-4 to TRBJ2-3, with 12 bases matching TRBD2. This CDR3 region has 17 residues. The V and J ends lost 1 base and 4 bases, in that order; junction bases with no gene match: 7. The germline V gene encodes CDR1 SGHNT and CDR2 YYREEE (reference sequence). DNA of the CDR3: TGTGCCAGCAGCTTGACGACTAGCGGGAGCGGGGCAGATACGCAGTATTTT. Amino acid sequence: CASSLTTSGSGADTQYF.

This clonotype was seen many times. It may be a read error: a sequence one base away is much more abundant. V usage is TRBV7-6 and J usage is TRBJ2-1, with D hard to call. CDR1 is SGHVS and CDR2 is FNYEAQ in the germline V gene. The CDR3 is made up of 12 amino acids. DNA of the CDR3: TGTGCCAGCAGTCATCCCAGGCTAGAGCTGTTCTTC. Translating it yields CASSHPRLELFF.